These 10 T cell receptor beta chains share one sample of origin, sequenced in a study of T cells in tuberculosis. Sequencing used immunoSEQ multiplex PCR; TCRdb keeps in-frame clones, though not all of them. Here the sample spans tens of thousands of clones, nearly 95% being singletons. What was sequenced was PBMCs. The receptor source for this set is a donor aged 10-30 years with latent tuberculosis or without tuberculosis infection.

The genes are TRBV19 and TRBJ1-2; D ambiguous. The V gene lost 7 bases and the J gene lost 3 bases, with 18 bases spanning the gap. This CDR3 has 15 residues. The germline V gene encodes CDR1 LNHDA and CDR2 SQIVND (reference sequence). The CDR3 is CASTPNSEEDYGYTF. CDR3 nucleotide sequence: TGTGCCAGTACCCCCAATAGCGAGGAGGACTATGGCTACACCTTC.

J is TRBJ1-2 and V is TRBV4-1, with 12 nucleotides matching TRBD1. Germline CDR1 is MGHRA and CDR2 is YSYEKL. This CDR3 is 16 amino acids long. With 5 bases clipped from V and 6 bases from J, the junction kept 10 bases outside the gene matches. This chain's CDR3 is CASSIPGQGARNGYTF. Here the CDR3 DNA reads TGCGCCAGCAGCATCCCGGGACAGGGGGCCAGAAATGGCTACACCTTC.

This chain's CDR3 is CASSRDSPYGYTF. The CDR3 coding sequence is TGTGCCAGCAGCCGGGACAGCCCTTATGGCTACACCTTC. The chain has TRBV7-2 and TRBJ1-2; 7 positions match TRBD1. J gave up 5 bases and V 5 bases, and 5 bases lay outside the gene matches. This CDR3 has 13 residues. Germline V gene lookup returns CDR1 SGHTA and CDR2 FQGNSA.

This chain connects TRBV7-3 to TRBJ1-2, with a tentative D call TRBD1 (5 bases). Germline CDR1 and CDR2: SGHTA and FQGTGA. Trimming pared 1 base from V and 12 bases from J, leaving 15 bases between. The CDR3 has 13 residues. The CDR3 DNA is TGTGCCAGCAGCTTAAACCCCACGGGGGGGAACACCTTC. Its translation is CASSLNPTGGNTF. The full variable domain, completed using reference TRBV7-3 and TRBJ1-2, is GAGVSQTPSNKVTEKGKYVELRCDPISGHTALYWYRQSLGQGPEFLIYFQGTGAADDSGLPNDRFFAVRPEGSVSTLKIQRTERGDSAVYLCASSLNPTGGNTFGSGTRLTVV.

This chain uses TRBV30 with TRBJ1-4; D not certain. The ends were cut back, 5 bases at V and 6 bases at J, with 16 bases in the middle. This CDR3 spans 14 amino acids. Germline CDR1 GTSNPN, CDR2 SVGIG (reference sequence). The CDR3: CAWAPERSDEKLFF. The CDR3 DNA sequence: TGTGCCTGGGCCCCGGAGAGATCGGATGAAAAACTGTTTTTT.

This sequence joins TRBV5-4 and TRBJ2-7, with D maybe TRBD1 (8 bases). Germline assignment: CDR1 SGHNT and CDR2 YYREEE (reference sequence). The CDR3 length is 14 residues. Trimming removed 4 bases from V and 5 bases from J, with 16 bases in between. The CDR3 is CASSPTQGGDEQYF. DNA for the CDR3: TGTGCCAGCAGCCCGACACAGGGGGGGGACGAGCAGTACTTC.

The chain has TRBV19 and TRBJ2-7; the D gene is possibly TRBD2 (5 bases). The CDR3 length is 14 residues. V was shortened by 6 bases and J by 3 bases, with 15 bases between the two germline ends. Germline loops: CDR1 LNHDA, CDR2 SQIVND (reference sequence). CDR3 amino acids: CASSGPRGYYEQYF. CDR3 nucleotides: TGTGCCAGTAGCGGGCCTCGGGGTTACTACGAGCAGTACTTC.

The rearrangement uses TRBV7-6 and TRBJ2-7; TRBD2 aligns across 8 bases. CDR3 length equals 15 residues. Germline values: CDR1 SGHVS, CDR2 FNYEAQ. V lost 0 bases and J lost 5; bases outside the gene matches: 6. The CDR3 region is CASSLAGGGYDEQYF. The CDR3 nucleotides are TGTGCCAGCAGCTTAGCCGGGGGGGGGTACGACGAGCAGTACTTC.

V and J are TRBV4-1 and TRBJ1-5, with 10 bases matching TRBD1. The V gene end was trimmed by 4 bases and the J gene end by 7 bases; junction bases not matched to a gene: 7. Germline V gene sequence: CDR1 MGHRA, CDR2 YSYEKL. The CDR3 is 15 amino acids. CDR3 bases: TGCGCCAGCAGCCGAACCGGGACAGGGGAACAGCCCCAGCATTTT. Protein sequence: CASSRTGTGEQPQHF.

The chain recombines TRBV6-6 with TRBJ2-7; 9 nucleotides line up with TRBD1. Germline V gives CDR1 MNHNY, CDR2 SVGAGI (reference sequence). This CDR3 region has 13 residues. The junction had 6 bases not matched to a gene; V was cut back by 7 bases and J by 5 bases. The CDR3 here is CASNRDRVNEQYF. The CDR3 DNA sequence: TGTGCCAGCAATAGGGACAGGGTGAACGAGCAGTACTTC.